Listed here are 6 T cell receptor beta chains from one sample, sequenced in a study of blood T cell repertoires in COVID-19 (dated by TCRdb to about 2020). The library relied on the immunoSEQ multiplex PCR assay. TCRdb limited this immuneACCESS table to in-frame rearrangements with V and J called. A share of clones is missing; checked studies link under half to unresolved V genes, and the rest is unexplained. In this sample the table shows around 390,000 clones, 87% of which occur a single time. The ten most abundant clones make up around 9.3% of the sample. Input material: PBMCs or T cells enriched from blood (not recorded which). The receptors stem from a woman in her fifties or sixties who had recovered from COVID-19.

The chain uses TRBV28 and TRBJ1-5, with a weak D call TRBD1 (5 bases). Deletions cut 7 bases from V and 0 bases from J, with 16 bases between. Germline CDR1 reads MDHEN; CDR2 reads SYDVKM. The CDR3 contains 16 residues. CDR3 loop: CASTLGGGYSNQPQHF. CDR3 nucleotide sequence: TGTGCCAGCACCCTGGGTGGGGGGTATAGCAATCAGCCCCAGCATTTT.

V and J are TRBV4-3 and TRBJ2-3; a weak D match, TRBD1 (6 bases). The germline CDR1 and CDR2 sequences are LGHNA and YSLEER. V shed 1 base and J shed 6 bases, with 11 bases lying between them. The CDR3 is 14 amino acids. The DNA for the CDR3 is TGCGCCAGCAGCCAAGGACAGGAGGTTGATACGCAGTATTTT. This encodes CASSQGQEVDTQYF.

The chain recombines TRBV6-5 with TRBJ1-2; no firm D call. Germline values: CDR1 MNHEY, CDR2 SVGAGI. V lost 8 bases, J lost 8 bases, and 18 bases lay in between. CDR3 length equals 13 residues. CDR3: CASLGSGLWGYTF. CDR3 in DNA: TGTGCCAGCCTCGGAAGCGGGTTATGGGGCTACACCTTC.

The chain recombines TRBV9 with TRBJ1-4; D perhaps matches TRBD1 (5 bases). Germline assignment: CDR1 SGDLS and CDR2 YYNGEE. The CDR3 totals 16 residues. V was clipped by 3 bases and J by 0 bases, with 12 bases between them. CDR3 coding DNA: TGTGCCAGCAGCGAAAAGGGGATTGCAACTAATGAAAAACTGTTTTTT. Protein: CASSEKGIATNEKLFF.

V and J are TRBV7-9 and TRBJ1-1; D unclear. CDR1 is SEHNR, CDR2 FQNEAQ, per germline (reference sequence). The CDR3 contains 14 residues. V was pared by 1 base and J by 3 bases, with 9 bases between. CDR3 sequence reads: CASSLGAAYTEAFF. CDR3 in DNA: TGTGCCAGCAGCTTAGGAGCGGCCTACACTGAAGCTTTCTTT.

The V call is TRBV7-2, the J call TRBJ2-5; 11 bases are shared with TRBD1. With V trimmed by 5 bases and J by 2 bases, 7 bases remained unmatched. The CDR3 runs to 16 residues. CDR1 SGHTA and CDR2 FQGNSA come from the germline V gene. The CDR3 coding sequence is TGTGCCAGCAGCCAAACCGGGACAGGGGGGCAAGAGACCCAGTACTTC. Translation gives CASSQTGTGGQETQYF. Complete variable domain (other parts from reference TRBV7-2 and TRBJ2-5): GAGVSQSPSNKVTEKGKDVELRCDPISGHTALYWYRQSLGQGLEFLIYFQGNSAPDKSGLPSDRFSAERTGGSVSTLTIQRTQQEDSAVYLCASSQTGTGGQETQYFGPGTRLLVL.